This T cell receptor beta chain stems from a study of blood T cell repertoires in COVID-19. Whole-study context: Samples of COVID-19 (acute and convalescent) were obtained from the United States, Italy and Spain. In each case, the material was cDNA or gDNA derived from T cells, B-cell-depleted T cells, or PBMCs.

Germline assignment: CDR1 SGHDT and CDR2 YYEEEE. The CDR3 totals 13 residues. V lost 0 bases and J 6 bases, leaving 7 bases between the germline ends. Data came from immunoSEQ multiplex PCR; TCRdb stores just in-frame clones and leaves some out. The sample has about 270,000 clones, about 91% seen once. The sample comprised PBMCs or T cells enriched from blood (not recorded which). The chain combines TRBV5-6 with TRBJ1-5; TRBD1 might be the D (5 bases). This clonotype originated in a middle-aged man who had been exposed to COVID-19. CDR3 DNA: TGTGCCAGCAGCTTGGCAGGGTTTCAGCCCCAGCATTTT. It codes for CASSLAGFQPQHF.